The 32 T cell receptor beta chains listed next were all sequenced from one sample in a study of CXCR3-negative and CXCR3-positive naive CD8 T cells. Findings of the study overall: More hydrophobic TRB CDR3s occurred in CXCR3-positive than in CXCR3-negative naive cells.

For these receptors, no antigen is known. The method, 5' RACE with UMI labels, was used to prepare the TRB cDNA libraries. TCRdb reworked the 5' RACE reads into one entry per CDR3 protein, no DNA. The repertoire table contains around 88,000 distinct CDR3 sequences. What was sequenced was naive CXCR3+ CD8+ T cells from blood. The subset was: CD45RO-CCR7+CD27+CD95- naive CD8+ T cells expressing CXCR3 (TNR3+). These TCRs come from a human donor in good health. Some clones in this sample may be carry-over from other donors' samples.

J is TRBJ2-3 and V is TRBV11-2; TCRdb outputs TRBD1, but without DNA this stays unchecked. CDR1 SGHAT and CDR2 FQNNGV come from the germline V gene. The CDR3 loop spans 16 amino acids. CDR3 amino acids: CATSLRKGGPTDTQYF.

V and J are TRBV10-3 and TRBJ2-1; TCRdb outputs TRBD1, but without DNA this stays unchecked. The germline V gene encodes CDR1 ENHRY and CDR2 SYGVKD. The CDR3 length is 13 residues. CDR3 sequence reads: CAISEGQGDEQFF.

The CDR3 is CASEEITGTYEQYF. This chain links TRBV6-1 with TRBJ2-7; the TCRdb D gene call, TRBD1, has no DNA to confirm it. Germline CDR1 and CDR2: MNHNS and SASEGT. The CDR3 is 14 residues long.

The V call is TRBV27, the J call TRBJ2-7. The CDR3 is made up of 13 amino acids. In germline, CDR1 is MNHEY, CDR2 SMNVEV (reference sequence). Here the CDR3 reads CASSFDGSYEQYF.

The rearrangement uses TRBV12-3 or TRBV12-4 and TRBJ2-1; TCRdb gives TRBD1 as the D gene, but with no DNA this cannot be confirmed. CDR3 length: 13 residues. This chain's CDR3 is CASSHGSAGEQFF.

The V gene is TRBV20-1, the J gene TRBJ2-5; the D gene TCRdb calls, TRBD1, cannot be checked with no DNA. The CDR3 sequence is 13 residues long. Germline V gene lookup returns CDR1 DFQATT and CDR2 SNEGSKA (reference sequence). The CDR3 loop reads CSARSGQYGTQYF.

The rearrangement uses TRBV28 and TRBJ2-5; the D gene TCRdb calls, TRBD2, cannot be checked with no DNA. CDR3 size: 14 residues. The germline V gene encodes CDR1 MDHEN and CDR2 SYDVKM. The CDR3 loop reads CASSLEGLQETQYF.

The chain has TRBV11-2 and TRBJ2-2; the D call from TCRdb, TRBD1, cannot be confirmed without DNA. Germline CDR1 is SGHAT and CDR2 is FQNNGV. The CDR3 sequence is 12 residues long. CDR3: CASSPPGGELFF.

CDR3 protein: CASRPPSTDQPQHF. V is TRBV6-5 and J is TRBJ1-5; the D call of TRBD1 rests on TCRdb alone, since no DNA is present to check it. Germline CDR1 and CDR2: MNHEY and SVGAGI. The CDR3 contains 14 residues.

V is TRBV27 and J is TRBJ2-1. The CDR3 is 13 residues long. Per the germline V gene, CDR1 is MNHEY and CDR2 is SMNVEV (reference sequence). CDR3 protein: CASSLTEVTEQFF.

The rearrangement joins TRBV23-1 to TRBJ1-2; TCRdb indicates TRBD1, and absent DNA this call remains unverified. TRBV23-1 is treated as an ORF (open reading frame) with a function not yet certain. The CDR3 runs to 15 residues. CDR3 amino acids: CASSHQGQGPGGYTF.

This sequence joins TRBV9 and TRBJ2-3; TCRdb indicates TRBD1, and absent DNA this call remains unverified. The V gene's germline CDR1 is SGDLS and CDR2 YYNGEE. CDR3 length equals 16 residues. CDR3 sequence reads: CASSVAGTVSPDTQYF.

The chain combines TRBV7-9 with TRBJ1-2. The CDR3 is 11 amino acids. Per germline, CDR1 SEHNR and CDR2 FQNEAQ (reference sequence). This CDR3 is CASSFGYGYTF. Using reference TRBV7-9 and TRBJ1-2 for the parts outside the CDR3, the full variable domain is DTGVSQNPRHKITKRGQNVTFRCDPISEHNRLYWYRQTLGQGPEFLTYFQNEAQLEKSRLLSDRFSAERPKGSFSTLEIQRTEQGDSAMYLCASSFGYGYTFGSGTRLTVV.

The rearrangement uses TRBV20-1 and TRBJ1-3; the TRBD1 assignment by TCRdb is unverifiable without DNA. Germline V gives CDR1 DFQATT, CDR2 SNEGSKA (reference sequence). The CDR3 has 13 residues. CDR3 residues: CSARSGDRNTIYF.

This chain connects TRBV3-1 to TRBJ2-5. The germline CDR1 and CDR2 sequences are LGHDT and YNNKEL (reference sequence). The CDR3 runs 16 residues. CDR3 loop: CASSQDQTEDQETQYF.

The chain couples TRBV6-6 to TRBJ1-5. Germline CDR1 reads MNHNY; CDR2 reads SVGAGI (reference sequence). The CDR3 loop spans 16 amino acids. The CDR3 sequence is CASTGQSPYANQPQHF.

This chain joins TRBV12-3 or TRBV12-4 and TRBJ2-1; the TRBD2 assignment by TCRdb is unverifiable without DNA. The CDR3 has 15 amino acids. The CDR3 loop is CASSPGTREDNEQFF.

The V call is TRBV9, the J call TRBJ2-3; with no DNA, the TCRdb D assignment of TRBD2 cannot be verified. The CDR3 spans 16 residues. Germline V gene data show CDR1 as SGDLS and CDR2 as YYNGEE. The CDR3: CASSVGPLQVTDTQYF. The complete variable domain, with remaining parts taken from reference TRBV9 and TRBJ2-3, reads DSGVTQTPKHLITATGQRVTLRCSPRSGDLSVYWYQQSLDQGLQFLIQYYNGEERAKGNILERFSAQQFPDLHSELNLSSLELGDSALYFCASSVGPLQVTDTQYFGPGTRLTVL.

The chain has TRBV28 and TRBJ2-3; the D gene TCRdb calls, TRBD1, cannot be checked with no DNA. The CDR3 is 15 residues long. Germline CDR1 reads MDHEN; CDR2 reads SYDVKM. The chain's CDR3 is CASRRRPTYTDTQYF.

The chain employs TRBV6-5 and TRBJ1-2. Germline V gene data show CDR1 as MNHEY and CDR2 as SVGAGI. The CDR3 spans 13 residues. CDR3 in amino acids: CASSYRAADGYTF.

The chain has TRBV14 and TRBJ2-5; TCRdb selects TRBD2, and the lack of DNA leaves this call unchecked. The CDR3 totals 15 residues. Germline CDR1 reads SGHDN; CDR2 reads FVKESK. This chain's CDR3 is CASSQGGPKNETQYF.

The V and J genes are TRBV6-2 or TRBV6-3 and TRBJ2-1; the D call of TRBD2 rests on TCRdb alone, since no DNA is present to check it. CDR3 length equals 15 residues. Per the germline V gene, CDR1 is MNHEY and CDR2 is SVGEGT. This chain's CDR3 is CASNSLLAGHNEQFF.

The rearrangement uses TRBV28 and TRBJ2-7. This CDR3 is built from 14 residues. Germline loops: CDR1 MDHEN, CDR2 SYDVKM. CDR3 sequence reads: CASSLSGNSYEQYF.

The CDR3 loop is CASSSRGSGVLNEQFF. J is TRBJ2-1 and V is TRBV9; with no DNA, the TCRdb D assignment of TRBD2 cannot be verified. The CDR3 has 16 amino acids. Germline V gene sequence: CDR1 SGDLS, CDR2 YYNGEE.

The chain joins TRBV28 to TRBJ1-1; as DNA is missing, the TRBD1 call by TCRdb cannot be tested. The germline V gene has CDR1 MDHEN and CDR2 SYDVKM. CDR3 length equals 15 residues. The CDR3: CAIYTGTGADTEAFF.

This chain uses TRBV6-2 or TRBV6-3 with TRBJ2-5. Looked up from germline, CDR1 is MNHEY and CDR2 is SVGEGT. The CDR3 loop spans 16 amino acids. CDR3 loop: CASIGTSSGGFETQYF.

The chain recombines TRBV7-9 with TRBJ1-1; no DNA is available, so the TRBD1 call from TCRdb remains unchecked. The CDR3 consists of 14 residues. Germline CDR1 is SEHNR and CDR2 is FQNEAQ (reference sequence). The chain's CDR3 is CTSSSSSRNTEAFF.

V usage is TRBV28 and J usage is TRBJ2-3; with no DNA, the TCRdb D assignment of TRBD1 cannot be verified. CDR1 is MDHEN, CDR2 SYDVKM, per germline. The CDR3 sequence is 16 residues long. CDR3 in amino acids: CASSDRDRGHLDTQYF.

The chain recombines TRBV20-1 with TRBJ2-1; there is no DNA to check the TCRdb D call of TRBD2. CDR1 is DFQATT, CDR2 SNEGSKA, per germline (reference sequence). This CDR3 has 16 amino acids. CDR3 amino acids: CSALAGRDYLYNEQFF.

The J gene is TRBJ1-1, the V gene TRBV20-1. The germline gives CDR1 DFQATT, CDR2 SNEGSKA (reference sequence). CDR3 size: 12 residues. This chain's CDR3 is CSSDSGNTEAFF.

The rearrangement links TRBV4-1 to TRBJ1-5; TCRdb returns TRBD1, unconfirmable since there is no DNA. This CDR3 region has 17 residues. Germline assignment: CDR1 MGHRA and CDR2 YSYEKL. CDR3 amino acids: CASSQDAVWDGLQPQHF.

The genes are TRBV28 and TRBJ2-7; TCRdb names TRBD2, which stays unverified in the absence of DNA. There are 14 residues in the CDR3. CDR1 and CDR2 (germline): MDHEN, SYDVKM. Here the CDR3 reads CASRPTSATYEQYF.